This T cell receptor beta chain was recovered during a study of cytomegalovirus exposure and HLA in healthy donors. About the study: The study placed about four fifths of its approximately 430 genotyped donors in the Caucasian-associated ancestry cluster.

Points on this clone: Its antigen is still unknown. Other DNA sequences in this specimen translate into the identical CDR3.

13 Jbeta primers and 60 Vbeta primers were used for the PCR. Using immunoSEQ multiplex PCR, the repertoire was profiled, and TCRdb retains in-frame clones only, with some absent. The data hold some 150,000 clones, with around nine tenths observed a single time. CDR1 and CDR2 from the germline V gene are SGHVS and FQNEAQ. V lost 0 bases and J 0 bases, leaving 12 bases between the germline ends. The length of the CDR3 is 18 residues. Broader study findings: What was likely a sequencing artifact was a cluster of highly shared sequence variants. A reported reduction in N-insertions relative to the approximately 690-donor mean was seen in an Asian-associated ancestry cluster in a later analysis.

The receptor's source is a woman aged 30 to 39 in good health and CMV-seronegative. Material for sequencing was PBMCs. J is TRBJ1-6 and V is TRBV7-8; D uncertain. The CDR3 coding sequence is TGTGCCAGCAGCTTAGCTAGGCCGGGGAGCTCCTATAATTCACCCCTCCACTTT. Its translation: CASSLARPGSSYNSPLHF.